The 27 T cell receptor beta chains given below trace back to one sample, sequenced in a study of blood T cell repertoires in COVID-19. TCRdb's table, derived via immunoSEQ multiplex PCR, lists solely in-frame clones and lacks some. The sample has about 59,000 clones, 70% to 85% seen once. The sample consisted of peripheral blood. The receptors were sampled from a man aged 55 to 70 with acute or convalescent COVID-19.

CDR3 amino acids: CASSQIGRWEKLFF. The DNA for the CDR3 is TGTGCCAGCAGCCAGATCGGGAGGTGGGAAAAACTGTTTTTT. This sequence joins TRBV11-2 and TRBJ1-4; D gene uncertain. The CDR3 has 14 residues. From germline, CDR1 is SGHAT and CDR2 FQNNGV. V was clipped by 5 bases and J by 8 bases, with 15 bases between them.

The gene calls are TRBV9 and TRBJ2-4; D is undetermined. This CDR3 has 14 residues. Germline V gene lookup returns CDR1 SGDLS and CDR2 YYNGEE. The V end was cut by 4 bases, the J end by 0 bases, with 8 bases between. The CDR3 nucleotides are TGTGCCAGCAGCCCGGAGCCAGCCAAAAACATTCAGTACTTC. Its translation: CASSPEPAKNIQYF.

The chain links TRBV10-3 to TRBJ1-3, with D unclear. The CDR3 contains 14 residues. V was shortened by 2 bases and J by 3 bases, with 8 bases between the two germline ends. CDR1 is ENHRY, CDR2 SYGVKD, per germline. The CDR3 coding sequence is TGTGCCATCAGTGAGGCAGACATTGGAAACACCATATATTTT. Translated, it gives CAISEADIGNTIYF.

The J gene is TRBJ1-4, the V gene TRBV6-1; TRBD1 is a possible D gene (6 bases). CDR3 length equals 16 residues. Trimming pared 4 bases from V and 5 bases from J, leaving 17 bases between. Germline V gives CDR1 MNHNS, CDR2 SASEGT. This CDR3 reads CASSATHRAGNEKLFF. The CDR3 DNA is TGTGCCAGCAGTGCAACACACAGGGCTGGGAATGAAAAACTGTTTTTT.

V is TRBV6-5 and J is TRBJ1-1; TRBD1 aligns across 8 bases. The CDR3 is 14 amino acids. Germline V gene lookup returns CDR1 MNHEY and CDR2 SVGAGI. With 7 bases clipped from V and 0 bases from J, the junction kept 4 bases outside the gene matches. In DNA, the CDR3 is TGTGCCAGCACTAGACAGGGGATGAACACTGAAGCTTTCTTT. Its translation: CASTRQGMNTEAFF.

V is TRBV24-1 and J is TRBJ2-1, with 11 bases fitting TRBD1. Germline values: CDR1 KGHDR, CDR2 SFDVKD. The CDR3 totals 16 residues. Losses at the gene ends were 3 bases for V and 3 bases for J; bases not matched to a gene: 3. The chain's CDR3 is CATSDPGQGDYNEQFF. CDR3 in DNA: TGTGCCACCAGTGATCCGGGACAGGGGGACTACAATGAGCAGTTCTTC.

The chain is built from TRBV9 and TRBJ2-1, with 8 bases that match TRBD2. CDR3 length equals 13 residues. Trimming cost V 6 bases and J 6 bases; bases outside gene matches: 5. Germline V lookup: CDR1 SGDLS, CDR2 YYNGEE. The CDR3 DNA is TGTGCCAGCAACAGCGGGAGCTTCAATGAGCAGTTCTTC. This translates into CASNSGSFNEQFF.

The J gene is TRBJ1-2, the V gene TRBV24-1; D ambiguous. V lost 2 bases and J 5 bases, leaving 8 bases between the germline ends. Germline V CDR1 and CDR2: KGHDR, SFDVKD. CDR3 length: 13 residues. This CDR3 reads CATSDSVYYGYTF. Written as DNA, the CDR3 is TGTGCCACCAGTGATTCAGTATATTATGGCTACACCTTC.

The genes are TRBV7-6 and TRBJ2-5; possible D gene TRBD1, 5 bases. CDR1 is SGHVS, CDR2 FNYEAQ, per germline. Deletions cut 6 bases from V and 1 base from J, with 12 bases between. CDR3 length: 14 residues. CDR3 DNA sequence: TGTGCCAGCAGAACAGGTTATCCCCAAGAGACCCAGTACTTC. Protein product: CASRTGYPQETQYF.

This clone was counted a few times. The chain recombines TRBV10-3 with TRBJ2-7, with D maybe TRBD1 (6 bases). This CDR3 spans 14 amino acids. The germline V gene has CDR1 ENHRY and CDR2 SYGVKD. V was pared by 10 bases and J by 0 bases, with 16 bases between. As DNA, the CDR3 is TGTGCCAGCGGACAGCACTCGACCTCCTACGAGCAGTACTTC. Translated, it gives CASGQHSTSYEQYF.

The V call is TRBV28, the J call TRBJ1-5; TRBD1 agrees at 7 bases. Germline CDR1 MDHEN, CDR2 SYDVKM. With V trimmed by 3 bases and J by 0 bases, 11 bases remained unmatched. CDR3 length equals 18 residues. The CDR3 sequence is CASSLRRDSGYSNQPQHF. CDR3 nucleotide sequence: TGTGCCAGCAGTTTGAGACGGGACAGTGGATATAGCAATCAGCCCCAGCATTTT.

The chain employs TRBV24-1 and TRBJ2-2; 14 bases match TRBD2. V lost 12 bases and J lost 3; bases outside the gene matches: 11. The CDR3 contains 17 residues. CDR1 is KGHDR, CDR2 SFDVKD, per germline. CDR3 DNA sequence: TGTGCCGCTGAACCCGGGACTAGCGGGGGCGACACCGGGGAGCTGTTTTTT. Amino acids: CAAEPGTSGGDTGELFF.

The genes are TRBV11-2 and TRBJ2-1; 8 nucleotides line up with TRBD1. The V gene end was trimmed by 4 bases and the J gene end by 6 bases; junction bases not matched to a gene: 8. This CDR3 has 15 residues. Germline CDR1 and CDR2: SGHAT and FQNNGV. The CDR3 bases are TGTGCCAGCAGCTCCCTTACAGGGGGAATCAATGAGCAGTTCTTC. It codes for CASSSLTGGINEQFF.

This clone was found once. This rearrangement joins TRBV25-1 to TRBJ1-1; no clear D. Trimming pared 6 bases from V and 1 base from J, leaving 9 bases between. Per germline, CDR1 MGHDK and CDR2 SYGVNS. This CDR3 has 13 amino acids. CDR3 residues: CASRGAANTEAFF. For the CDR3, the DNA is TGTGCCAGCAGGGGTGCGGCGAACACTGAAGCTTTCTTT.

The CDR3 nucleotides read TGTGCCACCTTTACTCTGGACACCGGGGAGCTGTTTTTT. Translated: CATFTLDTGELFF. This sequence joins TRBV28 and TRBJ2-2; no firm D call. CDR3 length equals 13 residues. The germline V gene encodes CDR1 MDHEN and CDR2 SYDVKM. V shed 10 bases and J shed 3 bases, with 12 bases lying between them.

This clone appeared a few times. The chain couples TRBV28 to TRBJ2-7, with 10 bases aligning to TRBD1. The CDR3 has 14 amino acids. Germline assignment: CDR1 MDHEN and CDR2 SYDVKM. J gave up 5 bases and V 4 bases, and 5 bases lay outside the gene matches. CDR3 sequence: CASSSSDRGDEQYF. The CDR3 DNA reads TGTGCCAGCAGTTCCTCGGACAGGGGGGACGAGCAGTACTTC.

The chain couples TRBV30 to TRBJ1-5; a weak D match, TRBD1 (5 bases). The CDR3 is made up of 13 amino acids. V shed 5 bases and J shed 2 bases, with 10 bases lying between them. Per germline, CDR1 GTSNPN and CDR2 SVGIG (reference sequence). This CDR3 is CAWSDTRNQPQHF. Written as DNA, the CDR3 is TGTGCCTGGTCGGACACCCGCAATCAGCCCCAGCATTTT. The full variable domain, rest sourced from reference TRBV30 and TRBJ1-5, is SQTIHQWPATLVQPVGSPLSLECTVEGTSNPNLYWYRQAAGRGLQLLFYSVGIGQISSEVPQNLSASRPQDRQFILSSKKLLLSDSGFYLCAWSDTRNQPQHFGDGTRLSIL.

The chain uses TRBV19 and TRBJ1-5; a possible D gene is TRBD1 (6 bases). The germline V gene encodes CDR1 LNHDA and CDR2 SQIVND (reference sequence). This CDR3 is 14 amino acids long. Deletions cut 6 bases from V and 3 bases from J, with 12 bases between. The CDR3 DNA sequence: TGTGCCAGTAGCTTGGACAGCCTCAATCAGCCCCAGCATTTT. Amino acids: CASSLDSLNQPQHF.

The V call is TRBV27, the J call TRBJ2-7; D gene ambiguous. The germline gives CDR1 MNHEY, CDR2 SMNVEV (reference sequence). The CDR3 length is 15 residues. Trimming took 5 bases from V and 0 from J, leaving 14 bases between them. CDR3 residues: CASSATGLSSYEQYF. In DNA, the CDR3 is TGTGCCAGCAGTGCCACTGGTTTAAGCTCCTACGAGCAGTACTTC.

The V and J genes are TRBV30 and TRBJ1-1, with 7 bases fitting TRBD1. The CDR3 extends over 12 amino acids. Germline V gene data show CDR1 as GTSNPN and CDR2 as SVGIG (reference sequence). J lost 9 bases, V lost 5 bases, and 9 bases had no gene match. CDR3 loop: CAWANQGGKAFF. The CDR3 nucleotides read TGTGCCTGGGCGAACCAGGGGGGTAAAGCTTTCTTT.

This clone was seen just once. The gene calls are TRBV5-4 and TRBJ2-3, with D perhaps TRBD1 (6 bases). Trimming took 3 bases from V and 1 from J, leaving 12 bases between them. Germline V lookup: CDR1 SGHNT, CDR2 YYREEE (reference sequence). The CDR3 has 15 residues. The CDR3 coding sequence is TGTGCCAGCAGCTCCCGGGACACTGGCACAGATACGCAGTATTTT. Translation gives CASSSRDTGTDTQYF.

The chain is built from TRBV15 and TRBJ1-3; TRBD1 agrees at 8 bases. CDR3 length equals 16 residues. J gave up 3 bases and V 5 bases, and 9 bases lay outside the gene matches. Germline loops: CDR1 LNHNV, CDR2 YYDKDF (reference sequence). Here the CDR3 DNA reads TGTGCCACCAGCCGACCTCAGGGGGCGCGTGGAAACACCATATATTTT. It translates to CATSRPQGARGNTIYF. Based on the CDR3 plus reference TRBV15 and TRBJ1-3, the full variable domain is DAMVIQNPRYQVTQFGKPVTLSCSQTLNHNVMYWYQQKSSQAPKLLFHYYDKDFNNEADTPDNFQSRRPNTSFCFLDIRSPGLGDTAMYLCATSRPQGARGNTIYFGEGSWLTVV.

This clone was seen a handful of times. V usage is TRBV6-5 and J usage is TRBJ1-2; TRBD1 matches at 8 bases. CDR1 is MNHEY, CDR2 SVGAGI, per germline. The CDR3 contains 14 residues. The trim removed 2 bases at V and 3 bases at J, leaving 2 bases unmatched. In DNA form, the CDR3 reads TGTGCCAGCAGTTACCAGGGGGCCGACTATGGCTACACCTTC. Amino acids: CASSYQGADYGYTF.

In its sample, this clone was seen a few times. The chain has TRBV29-1 and TRBJ2-7, with 9 bases matching TRBD1. From germline, CDR1 is SQVTM and CDR2 ANQGSEA. The CDR3 spans 16 residues. With V trimmed by 0 bases and J by 2 bases, 8 bases remained unmatched. Here the CDR3 reads CSVEEEPRTGAYEQYF. The DNA of the CDR3 is TGCAGCGTTGAAGAAGAGCCCCGGACAGGGGCCTACGAGCAGTACTTC.

J is TRBJ1-2 and V is TRBV5-5, with D unresolved. Germline V gene lookup returns CDR1 SGHKS and CDR2 YYEKEE (reference sequence). The CDR3 is 14 amino acids. Trimming cost V 0 bases and J 6 bases, with 12 bases left between them. The CDR3 spells CASSLVATLHGYTF. The CDR3 region has the DNA TGTGCCAGCAGCTTGGTTGCTACCCTACATGGCTACACCTTC.

The chain employs TRBV6-2 or TRBV6-3 and TRBJ2-3; D unclear. The length of the CDR3 is 14 residues. Germline CDR1 and CDR2: MNHEY and SVGEGT. The germline V and J ends were trimmed by 7 bases and 5 bases, with 16 bases remaining between them. In nucleotides, the CDR3 is TGTGCCAGCAACCCACCTTCCGCGGTAGATACGCAGTATTTT. Its translation: CASNPPSAVDTQYF.

This clone was picked up one time. The genes are TRBV5-8 and TRBJ2-1, with TRBD2 as a possible D gene (6 bases). Trimming pared 5 bases from V and 4 bases from J, leaving 16 bases between. The CDR3 is made up of 15 amino acids. The V gene's germline CDR1 is SGHTS and CDR2 YDEGEE. CDR3 amino acids: CASRHSSDGYNEQFF. CDR3 DNA: TGTGCCAGCAGGCATTCTAGCGACGGGTACAATGAGCAGTTCTTC. The variable domain in full, completed from reference TRBV5-8 and TRBJ2-1, reads EAGVTQSPTHLIKTRGQQATLRCSPISGHTSVYWYQQALGLGLQFLLWYDEGEERNRGNFPPRFSGRQFPNYSSELNVNALELEDSALYLCASRHSSDGYNEQFFGPGTRLTVL.